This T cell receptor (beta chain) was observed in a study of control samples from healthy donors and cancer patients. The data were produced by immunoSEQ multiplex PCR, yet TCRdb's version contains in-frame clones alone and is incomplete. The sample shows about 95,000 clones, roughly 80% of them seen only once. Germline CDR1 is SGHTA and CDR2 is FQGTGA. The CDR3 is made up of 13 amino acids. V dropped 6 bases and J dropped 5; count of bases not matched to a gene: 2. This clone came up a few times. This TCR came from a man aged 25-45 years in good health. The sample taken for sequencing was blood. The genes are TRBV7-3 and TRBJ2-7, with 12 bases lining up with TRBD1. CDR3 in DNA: TGTGCCAGCAGGGGACAGGGGGCAGACGAGCAGTACTTC. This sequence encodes CASRGQGADEQYF.